Listed below are T cell receptor beta chains from one sample, sequenced in a study of blood T cell repertoires in COVID-19. Assay: immunoSEQ multiplex PCR; the TCRdb copy retains only in-frame clones and omits some. Of some 62,000 clones in the sample, 75% to 90% were seen once. Material: peripheral blood. Every receptor here comes from a woman aged 55-69 years with COVID-19, enrolled during active disease. Both conserved end residues are part of each CDR3. Fields, in order: J gene, V gene, D gene, clone size, CDR3 DNA, CDR3 protein. D genes are given only for firm matches. Size tells how often a clone was seen (once, few, many) or the class of an expanded clone, and some rows leave it out.

TRBJ2-5 | TRBV21-1 | - | - | TGTGCCAGCAGCAAGACGGGACAGGTTCAAGAGACCCAGTACTTC | CASSKTGQVQETQYF
TRBJ2-7 | TRBV11-2 | - | - | TGTGCCAGCAGCATGCGACTGGAAGACTCCTACGAGCAGTACTTC | CASSMRLEDSYEQYF
TRBJ1-5 | TRBV19 | - | few | TGTGCCAGTAGTATAGCCCAGTATAGCAATCAGCCCCAGCATTTT | CASSIAQYSNQPQHF
TRBJ2-3 | TRBV5-8 | - | - | TGTGCCAGCAGCTCGCTCCCTGCCATGCGTTTTTTT | CASSSLPAMRFF
TRBJ2-5 | TRBV9 | TRBD1 | - | TGTGCCAGCAGCCTCCGGACAGGCGGGGAGACCCAGTACTTC | CASSLRTGGETQYF
TRBJ2-3 | TRBV11-2 | - | - | TGTGCCAGCAGCCCTTTCACAGATACGCAGTATTTT | CASSPFTDTQYF
TRBJ2-5 | TRBV5-1 | - | - | TGCGCCAGCAGCGAACAGGGTGGAGAGACCCAGTACTTC | CASSEQGGETQYF
TRBJ1-4 | TRBV7-2 | TRBD1 | - | TGTGCCAGCAGCTTGGGACAGGGGGTGTTTTTT | CASSLGQGVFF
TRBJ2-1 | TRBV7-9 | TRBD2 | - | TGTGCCAGCAGCTTAGGAACTAGCGGGAGCAATGAGCAGTTCTTC | CASSLGTSGSNEQFF
TRBJ2-7 | TRBV25-1 | - | few | TGTGCCAGCAGTGACCAGAGGACCGGGATGGGGAGGTACGAGCAGTACTTC | CASSDQRTGMGRYEQYF
TRBJ2-7 | TRBV12-3/TRBV12-4 | - | once | TGTGCCAGCAGTCTCAAAGTCAGGGCCGAGCAGTACTTC | CASSLKVRAEQYF
TRBJ2-2 | TRBV6-5 | - | - | TGTGCCAGCAGTTCCCAGGGGGAGGTATCCGGGGAGCTGTTTTTT | CASSSQGEVSGELFF
TRBJ2-1 | TRBV30 | TRBD2 | - | TGTGCCTGGAGTCCTCCCCGACTAGCGAGGGCTGAGCAGTTCTTC | CAWSPPRLARAEQFF
TRBJ2-7 | TRBV6-2/TRBV6-3 | - | once | TGTGCCAGCAGTTACAGGCAGGGGTGGCGCGAGCAGTACTTC | CASSYRQGWREQYF
TRBJ2-7 | TRBV7-2 | TRBD2 | - | TGTGCCAGCAGCTCGACCAAAACTAGCGGGAGGGCTACGGAGCAGTACTTC | CASSSTKTSGRATEQYF
TRBJ2-7 | TRBV6-2/TRBV6-3 | - | - | TGTGCCAGCAGTTACAAGGGCGGGTCCTCCTACGAGCAGTACTTC | CASSYKGGSSYEQYF
TRBJ1-1 | TRBV6-5 | - | - | TGTGCCAGCAGTTACTTCAAACAGGGTTGGAACACTGAAGCTTTCTTT | CASSYFKQGWNTEAFF
TRBJ2-7 | TRBV9 | - | - | TGTGCCAGCAGCGCAAGCGGAGTCAGCTCCTACGAGCAGTACTTC | CASSASGVSSYEQYF
TRBJ2-1 | TRBV12-3/TRBV12-4 | TRBD2 | - | TGTGCCAGCAGTCGTACTAGCGCGAATGAGCAGTTCTTC | CASSRTSANEQFF
TRBJ1-3 | TRBV27 | - | - | TGTGCCAGCAGGGCCAAGGGGGGAAACACCATATATTTT | CASRAKGGNTIYF
TRBJ2-2 | TRBV10-3 | TRBD2 | once | TGTGCCATCAGTGAGTCCGTGCTAGCGGGAGGAGGGACCGGGGAGCTGTTTTTT | CAISESVLAGGGTGELFF
TRBJ2-7 | TRBV3-1/TRBV3-2 | TRBD2 | - | TGTGCCAGCAGCCAATCAGGCGGGAGCGACGAGCAGTACTTC | CASSQSGGSDEQYF
TRBJ1-1 | TRBV28 | - | - | TGTGCCAGCAGTTTCAGTATCGGGGGTTGGACTGAAGCTTTCTTT | CASSFSIGGWTEAFF
TRBJ1-5 | TRBV5-3 | TRBD1 | - | TGTGCCAGAAGCTTGGGCAGGGGGATTCAGCCCCAGCATTTT | CARSLGRGIQPQHF